This T cell receptor beta chain comes out of a study of early T cells in non-severe SARS-CoV-2 infection. Study summary: Sequenced material consisted of bulk RNA (from unsorted whole blood), and chains were unpaired. Study-wide results and limits: CD4 and private specificities were missed by VDJdb matching, which favored anti-spike CD8 responses.

Individually, cDNA molecules had unique molecular identifiers attached to them. TCRdb redid the calling of the 5' RACE reads with MiXCR, one entry per CDR3 protein. The sample lists about 30,000 distinct CDR3 sequences; roughly 6.6% were seen once. This clonotype was observed at least ten times. Its antigen is undetermined. This CDR3 has 12 residues. Looked up from germline, CDR1 is ENHRY and CDR2 is SYGVKD. The V end was cut by 6 bases, the J end by 5 bases, with 9 bases between. The sequence was collected from an adult who was a healthcare worker with PCR-confirmed SARS-CoV-2 infection or an uninfected control (not recorded which). Input material: whole blood. The chain uses TRBV10-3 and TRBJ2-3, with a possible D match to TRBD2 (5 bases). CDR3 loop: CAIRLGGDTQYF. As DNA, the CDR3 is TGTGCCATCAGACTAGGTGGAGATACGCAGTATTTT.